The T cell receptor (beta chain) under discussion was sequenced for a study of shared T cell receptors in the human thymus (dated by TCRdb to the early 2020s). Some background on the complete study: The study investigated the way shared, self-reactive T-cell receptor alpha chains are produced in the human thymus.

The CDR3 sequence holds 16 residues, the cysteine and phenylalanine included. Kept here is only the CDR3 DNA, which spans 48 bases and is read in frame from base 1. CDR1 GTSNPN and CDR2 SVGIG are derived from the germline V gene (reference sequence). Trimming takes 0 bases from V and 0 bases from J, and the germline ends sit 15 bases apart. Library construction relied on the immunoSEQ multiplex PCR assay. As stored in TCRdb, this immuneACCESS dataset retains in-frame rearrangements with V and J assigned. A fraction of the clones does not appear; measured against another copy, unresolved V genes explain less than half of the discrepancy, and the remainder lacks a known reason. The sample contains some 720,000 clones, 88% of them found a single time. Of the sample, about 0.01% falls within the top ten clones. As regards this clone: Its antigen is currently not known. No base quality information exists; no much larger clone differs at one position.

These same data were also listed under a study on human thymus T cells. As described in the second report: Immunologically healthy infants undergoing open corrective cardiac surgery for congenital heart defects in Finland were used as donors. Thymus tissue was obtained as surgical resects removed during corrective cardiac surgery. Biased V and J gene segment usage appeared to be present in both thymic and peripheral blood repertoires. Highly overlapping thymic TCR repertoires among unrelated individuals were reported in the related research. The study described the TCR alpha and beta repertoires in under 10 infant thymus samples and a few matching peripheral blood samples. The infant donors were about 6 to 244 days old, and the cohort included several males and two females. Thymocytes were released mechanically from tissue and stored at -70 °C as pellets of 10-30 million cells. A QIAsymphony instrument was used to extract genomic DNA from the frozen cell pellets. Using the immunoSEQ multiplex PCR assay, the TCRB and TCRAD loci were amplified from a standardized quantity of quality-controlled genomic DNA. The V(D)J region was spanned by amplicons of a length sufficient to cover the CDR3 and to identify V and J genes. Amplicon sequencing was performed on an Illumina platform through the commercial immunoSEQ service. Primer bias and sequencing errors were corrected as previously described, and TCRAD and TCRB were defined on the basis of the IMGT database. immunoSEQ Analyzer 3.0 and VDJTools were used for repertoire analysis, which covered basic statistics, V/J segment usage, diversity estimates, rarefaction and pairwise overlap. Diversity was estimated with Chao1, ChaoE, Efron-Thisted, Shannon and inverse Simpson indices, and also on datasets down-sampled to the smallest sample. Repertoire overlap was assessed by strict matching of CDR3 nucleotide sequence, V gene and J gene, and clustering was done by Jaccard-based multidimensional scaling. On average, about 730,000 unique TCRB clonotypes were obtained from thymus samples, compared with roughly 89,000 from blood samples.

The clonotype originates from a boy younger than two with a congenital heart defect. Donor details come from another sample of the same person, matched by shared clones. Sequences were obtained from thymocytes. The V gene is TRBV30 and the J gene is TRBJ2-7; TRBD2 might be the D gene, on 6 matching bases. The DNA reads TGTGCCTGGAGTGTACCGGCGCTAGCGACCTCCTACGAGCAGTACTTC. Its protein product is CAWSVPALATSYEQYF.